The sequence of this T cell receptor beta chain was determined in a study of beta chain features in type 1 diabetes. Study background: Similarity in age, gender and cell yields was seen between patients and healthy donors. Points from the study as a whole: When VDJ junctions were examined, type 1 diabetes patients showed fewer insertions and more deletions. Type 1 diabetes patients had moderately but significantly shorter TCRB CDR3s in all four CD4+ subsets. High TCR expression in some cells could lead to their over-representation in cDNA sequencing.

Expressed TCRB transcripts got sequenced, as all isolated RNA was reverse transcribed. The method was immunoSEQ multiplex PCR; TCRdb's version includes in-frame clones alone and lacks a portion of them. The data show approximately 170,000 clones, around 7.9% seen once. After removal of 2 bases from V and 1 base from J, the junction contained 15 bases not matched to a gene. The CDR3 totals 19 residues. Germline loops: CDR1 KGHSH, CDR2 LQKENI. Using CD45RO/CCR7/CD25/CD127/CD95/CD27, CD4+ naive, central memory, regulatory and stem cell-like memory cells were sorted. This clone was detected ten times or more. Its antigen remains unknown.

Material for sequencing was central memory CD4+ T cells from blood. This TCR was sampled from a man younger than 30 with type 1 diabetes. The genes are TRBV18 and TRBJ2-7, with TRBD2 identical over 9 bases. For the CDR3, the DNA is TGTGCCAGCTCACCAACACAGCTAGCGGGGCGAGAGGGGTCCTACGAGCAGTACTTC. Translated, it gives CASSPTQLAGREGSYEQYF.